This T cell receptor beta chain appears in the sequencing data of a study of cytomegalovirus exposure and HLA in healthy donors. The study's findings and limits: Later on, analysis showed that most CMV-associated TCR beta chains appeared to be HLA-restricted. Among the sequence variants, a highly shared cluster was likely an artifact of sequencing.

PCR involved 60 Vbeta and 13 Jbeta primers. The table came from immunoSEQ multiplex PCR; TCRdb's copy has only in-frame clones and leaves some out. The table includes 120,000 to 150,000 clones, roughly 76% detected once. Note on this clone: Its target is unknown.

The sequence was obtained from a woman in her 30s in good health and CMV-seronegative. Specimen: PBMCs.

CDR3 residues: CAISEQGLGEETQYF. CDR3 nucleotide sequence: TGTGCCATCAGTGAGCAAGGACTAGGGGAAGAGACCCAGTACTTC. The chain recombines TRBV10-3 with TRBJ2-5, with 7 bases identical to TRBD2. The CDR3 is made up of 15 amino acids. After removal of 2 bases from V and 3 bases from J, the junction contained 6 bases not matched to a gene. The germline V gene encodes CDR1 ENHRY and CDR2 SYGVKD.